Listed below are T cell receptor beta chains from one sample, sequenced in a study of CD8 T cells in ankylosing spondylitis. One entry per CDR3 protein results from TCRdb running MiXCR on the 5' RACE reads. The data show about 90,000 distinct CDR3 sequences, roughly 8.8% seen once. The sequenced sample was blood, either unsorted or a sorted T cell fraction (not recorded which). These receptors were obtained from a male donor with ankylosing spondylitis. CDR3s include the opening cysteine and the closing phenylalanine or tryptophan.

j_gene | v_gene | CDR3aa
TRBJ1-5 | TRBV27 | CASSFNRYQPQHF
TRBJ2-1 | TRBV29-1 | CSVAAYNEQFF
TRBJ2-6 | TRBV27 | CAGKPPWAGANVLTF
TRBJ2-3 | TRBV13 | CASSPNQVDTDTQYF
TRBJ2-1 | TRBV2 | CASGWESSYNEQFF
TRBJ2-5 | TRBV20-1 | CSARDGEPQETQYF
TRBJ1-2 | TRBV9 | CASSVEQGGDGYTF
TRBJ2-3 | TRBV24-1 | CATSDQGTGGTDTQYF
TRBJ2-1 | TRBV27 | CASSFQIPSTGFEQFF
TRBJ2-1 | TRBV7-6 | CASSLLEGTDRGEQFF
TRBJ2-1 | TRBV20-1 | CSARGSGRGEQFF
TRBJ2-2 | TRBV24-1 | CATSDLIRGGQGGAGELFF
TRBJ2-3 | TRBV7-8 | CASSLGTRKRADTQYF
TRBJ1-1 | TRBV6-2/TRBV6-3 | CASTMNGGGTEAFF
TRBJ2-3 | TRBV5-5 | CASSFRGWLVTDTQYF
TRBJ2-1 | TRBV27 | CASSLDRLGSGRDREQFF
TRBJ1-2 | TRBV6-5 | CASSYAEGVEGYTF
TRBJ2-2 | TRBV12-3/TRBV12-4 | CASSFTGARTGELFF
TRBJ2-1 | TRBV20-1 | CSAPGTSGILRGNEQFF
TRBJ2-4 | TRBV13 | CASSSLVGNIQYF
TRBJ2-7 | TRBV5-1 | CASSYTRGANYEQYF
TRBJ2-3 | TRBV24-1 | CATSWREGRDTQYF
TRBJ2-7 | TRBV7-9 | CASSSPGRPYEQYF
TRBJ2-1 | TRBV12-3/TRBV12-4 | CASTWGTTTLAVYNEQFF
TRBJ2-5 | TRBV3-1 | CASSLEDRAGAETQYF
TRBJ1-1 | TRBV9 | CASSVEGAWTEAFF
TRBJ2-7 | TRBV11-2 | CASTSLDSRYEQYF
TRBJ2-1 | TRBV28 | CASGGGLAGADEQFF
TRBJ2-7 | TRBV2 | CASSLSKASYEQYF
TRBJ2-7 | TRBV10-2 | CASSETRDSYMDEQYF
TRBJ1-2 | TRBV6-5 | CASSYSGETAYGYTF
TRBJ1-1 | TRBV27 | CASSLLPGANTEAFF
TRBJ2-7 | TRBV20-1 | CSASFTSGTYEQYF
TRBJ2-1 | TRBV5-1 | CASNPTLAGGVDEQFF
TRBJ2-5 | TRBV27 | CASSPRLGRETQYF
TRBJ1-6 | TRBV2 | CASSGGTLNAGNSPLHF
TRBJ2-3 | TRBV5-1 | CASSLDGLAGVSDTQYF
TRBJ2-7 | TRBV7-2 | CASSWASGRTYYEQYF
TRBJ2-3 | TRBV7-8 | CASSLGYRADTQYF
TRBJ2-2 | TRBV30 | CAWSGGDTGELFF
TRBJ1-2 | TRBV5-4 | CASSSDREGGYTF